These 31 T cell receptor beta chains originate from one sample sequenced in a study of PD-L1 blockade in urothelial cancer. TCRdb's copy holds only in-frame clones and misses some; the assay was immunoSEQ multiplex PCR. Of 85,000 to 90,000 clones listed, roughly 90% are singletons. Sample time point: pretreatment peripheral blood. The sample in question was PBMCs, obtained around atezolizumab (anti-PD-L1) treatment. The receptors were sampled from a woman of 80 years or more with urothelial cancer.

The chain has TRBV7-6 and TRBJ2-7; D is uncertain. Germline V CDR1 and CDR2: SGHVS, FNYEAQ. Trimming removed 2 bases from V and 7 bases from J, with 9 bases in between. CDR3 length equals 12 residues. CDR3 nucleotide sequence: TGTGCCAGCAGCTTAATAAAAACAGAGCAGTACTTC. It encodes CASSLIKTEQYF.

V is TRBV5-1 and J is TRBJ2-1; 9 bases are a match to TRBD2. Germline V CDR1 and CDR2: SGHRS, YFSETQ. The CDR3 has 15 residues. J lost 4 bases, V lost 1 base, and 3 bases had no gene match. The CDR3 spells CASSLTSGSYNEQFF. As DNA, the CDR3 is TGCGCCAGCAGCTTGACTAGCGGGTCATACAATGAGCAGTTCTTC. Full variable domain (outside the CDR3, taken from reference TRBV5-1 and TRBJ2-1): KAGVTQTPRYLIKTRGQQVTLSCSPISGHRSVSWYQQTPGQGLQFLFEYFSETQRNKGNFPGRFSGRQFSNSRSEMNVSTLELGDSALYLCASSLTSGSYNEQFFGPGTRLTVL.

This clone has only a few counts. The chain carries TRBV19 and TRBJ1-5, with a weak D call TRBD1 (6 bases). From germline, CDR1 is LNHDA and CDR2 SQIVND (reference sequence). This CDR3 region has 15 residues. The V and J ends lost 4 bases and 3 bases respectively, with 13 bases between them. The CDR3 reads CASSTGQSFNQPQHF. DNA for the CDR3: TGTGCCAGTAGTACGGGACAAAGCTTCAATCAGCCCCAGCATTTT. The full variable domain, with the rest looked up from reference TRBV19 and TRBJ1-5, is DGGITQSPKYLFRKEGQNVTLSCEQNLNHDAMYWYRQDPGQGLRLIYYSQIVNDFQKGDIAEGYSVSREKKESFPLTVTSAQKNPTAFYLCASSTGQSFNQPQHFGDGTRLSIL.

V and J are TRBV7-3 and TRBJ2-1; 10 positions match TRBD1. The ends lost 5 bases at V and 9 bases at J; junction bases unmatched: 10. Germline CDR1 SGHTA, CDR2 FQGTGA. The CDR3 is 15 residues long. The CDR3 loop is CASSINPGQGSEQFF. In DNA, the CDR3 is TGTGCCAGCAGCATCAATCCGGGACAGGGGAGTGAGCAGTTCTTC. Full variable domain (rest looked up from reference TRBV7-3 and TRBJ2-1): GAGVSQTPSNKVTEKGKYVELRCDPISGHTALYWYRQSLGQGPEFLIYFQGTGAADDSGLPNDRFFAVRPEGSVSTLKIQRTERGDSAVYLCASSINPGQGSEQFFGPGTRLTVL.

Worth noting for this clone: Other DNA variants within this sample encode the same CDR3. V and J are TRBV28 and TRBJ2-7, with D unclear. The CDR3 spans 11 residues. From germline, CDR1 is MDHEN and CDR2 SYDVKM. V lost 5 bases, J lost 3 bases, and 5 bases lay in between. The CDR3 sequence is CASSLRYEQYF. Here the CDR3 DNA reads TGTGCCAGCAGTCTCCGCTACGAGCAGTACTTC.

V is TRBV28 and J is TRBJ2-7; tentative D call: TRBD1 (6 bases). Per germline, CDR1 MDHEN and CDR2 SYDVKM. Trimming took off 4 bases at V and 2 bases at J, with 15 bases between the two ends. This CDR3 has 15 amino acids. In nucleotides, the CDR3 is TGTGCCAGCAGTTACCCCGGGACACCACCCTACGAGCAGTACTTC. Translating it yields CASSYPGTPPYEQYF.

The rearrangement links TRBV27 to TRBJ2-1, with 9 positions matching TRBD1. After removal of 4 bases from V and 7 bases from J, the junction contained 11 bases not matched to a gene. The CDR3 is made up of 16 amino acids. From germline, CDR1 is MNHEY and CDR2 SMNVEV (reference sequence). The CDR3 is CASSSLGTGSLNEQFF. CDR3 nucleotide sequence: TGTGCCAGCAGTTCCTTGGGGACAGGGTCATTAAATGAGCAGTTCTTC.

This chain joins TRBV2 and TRBJ2-1; D is uncertain. The CDR3 has 17 residues. The V gene's germline CDR1 is SNHLY and CDR2 FYNNEI. V was shortened by 0 bases and J by 0 bases, with 12 bases between the two germline ends. The CDR3 sequence is CASSEAQVYSSYNEQFF. The DNA for the CDR3 is TGTGCCAGCAGTGAAGCTCAGGTCTACAGCTCCTACAATGAGCAGTTCTTC.

This clone showed up just once. The chain has TRBV14 and TRBJ2-3, with 14 bases that match TRBD2. The CDR3 contains 16 residues. V lost 4 bases to trimming and J lost 4 bases; unmatched junction nucleotides: 4. In germline, CDR1 is SGHDN, CDR2 FVKESK. As DNA, the CDR3 is TGTGCCAGCAGCCCGGGACTAGCGGGAGTAGCAGATACGCAGTATTTT. This codes for CASSPGLAGVADTQYF.

This clone was recorded a few times. The gene calls are TRBV6-6 and TRBJ1-5; TRBD1 matches at 7 bases. Germline loops: CDR1 MNHNY, CDR2 SVGAGI (reference sequence). The CDR3 loop spans 15 amino acids. J was trimmed by 4 bases and V by 5 bases; bases with no gene match: 8. CDR3 DNA: TGTGCCAGCAGTAACCTTGGACAGGCTAATCAGCCCCAGCATTTT. Its protein product is CASSNLGQANQPQHF.

This clone was found once. The chain combines TRBV28 with TRBJ1-3; 10 bases align to TRBD1. The CDR3 extends over 16 amino acids. Looked up from germline, CDR1 is MDHEN and CDR2 is SYDVKM. V was clipped by 7 bases and J by 2 bases; unmatched bases: 8. The CDR3 sequence: CASITGGTGAGNTIYF. DNA of the CDR3: TGTGCCAGCATCACAGGCGGGACAGGGGCTGGAAACACCATATATTTT.

The J gene is TRBJ2-1, the V gene TRBV19, with a possible D match to TRBD1 (6 bases). Germline values: CDR1 LNHDA, CDR2 SQIVND (reference sequence). The ends were cut back, 3 bases at V and 9 bases at J, with 9 bases in the middle. The CDR3 contains 12 residues. The CDR3 DNA reads TGTGCCAGTAGTATCGCCAGGGGTGAGCAGTTCTTC. It is translated as CASSIARGEQFF. Combining the CDR3 with reference TRBV19 and TRBJ2-1 gives the whole variable domain DGGITQSPKYLFRKEGQNVTLSCEQNLNHDAMYWYRQDPGQGLRLIYYSQIVNDFQKGDIAEGYSVSREKKESFPLTVTSAQKNPTAFYLCASSIARGEQFFGPGTRLTVL.

This clone was counted only a few times. The J gene is TRBJ2-2, the V gene TRBV10-3, with TRBD2 matching over 7 bases. Germline CDR1 is ENHRY and CDR2 is SYGVKD. The V segment lost 6 bases and the J segment 3 bases; nucleotides outside the gene matches: 1. This CDR3 contains 13 residues. The DNA for the CDR3 is TGTGCCATCAGGGGAGGGGACACCGGGGAGCTGTTTTTT. Its protein is CAIRGGDTGELFF.

The chain links TRBV10-1 to TRBJ1-1; the D is unclear. Trimming pared 0 bases from V and 6 bases from J, leaving 11 bases between. CDR1 and CDR2 from the germline V gene are WNHNN and SYGVQD (reference sequence). The CDR3 loop spans 14 amino acids. CDR3 protein: CASSESRGFSEAFF. CDR3 nucleotides: TGCGCCAGCAGTGAGTCGAGAGGGTTCTCTGAAGCTTTCTTT.

J is TRBJ2-7 and V is TRBV4-2; TRBD1 might be the D (6 bases). The CDR3 loop spans 14 amino acids. Trimming took off 4 bases at V and 3 bases at J, with 13 bases between the two ends. CDR1 and CDR2 (germline): LGHNA, YNFKEQ. For the CDR3, the DNA is TGTGCCAGCAGCCCTACCTTGGACAGCTACGAGCAGTACTTC. This translates into CASSPTLDSYEQYF.

The chain couples TRBV5-3 to TRBJ1-1; D is perhaps TRBD1 (5 bases). TRBV5-3 is known as an ORF, though its function is uncertain. Between the trimmed V and J ends, which lost 7 bases and 5 bases, there was a span of 9 bases. The CDR3 totals 11 residues. In DNA form, the CDR3 reads TGTGCCAGACCGTACAGGACTGAAGCTTTCTTT. Protein: CARPYRTEAFF.

V is TRBV2 and J is TRBJ2-7, with TRBD2 identical over 10 bases. The CDR3 consists of 14 residues. Germline CDR1 and CDR2: SNHLY and FYNNEI. V lost 4 bases and J lost 7; bases outside the gene matches: 7. The CDR3 loop is CASSAAGGLREQYF. Here the CDR3 DNA reads TGTGCCAGCAGTGCAGCGGGAGGGCTGAGGGAGCAGTACTTC.

The genes are TRBV27 and TRBJ2-4; D perhaps matches TRBD2 (6 bases). This CDR3 contains 14 residues. Germline assignment: CDR1 MNHEY and CDR2 SMNVEV (reference sequence). Trimming removed 2 bases at V and 8 bases at J, with 13 bases between. CDR3 coding DNA: TGTGCCAGCAGTTTAAGGGACTGGGGGGACATTCAGTACTTC. It translates to CASSLRDWGDIQYF.

The V call is TRBV30, the J call TRBJ2-5; 7 nucleotides line up with TRBD1. Per germline, CDR1 GTSNPN and CDR2 SVGIG (reference sequence). V trimming: 4 bases; J trimming: 3 bases; junction bases outside the gene matches: 11. CDR3 length equals 15 residues. The CDR3, as DNA: TGTGCCTGGAAAGGGGGCCTGGGACAGAAAGAGACCCAGTACTTC. As protein: CAWKGGLGQKETQYF.

This chain connects TRBV19 to TRBJ2-1, with 15 bases identical to TRBD2. Per the germline V gene, CDR1 is LNHDA and CDR2 is SQIVND (reference sequence). With 7 bases clipped from V and 9 bases from J, the junction kept 13 bases outside the gene matches. The CDR3 is 17 residues long. The CDR3 DNA reads TGTGCCAGTACCCACTACTGGACTAGCGGGAGGGTGGGTGAGCAGTTCTTC. Protein: CASTHYWTSGRVGEQFF.

The rearrangement links TRBV6-6 to TRBJ1-2, with 9 bases that match TRBD1. Germline CDR1 and CDR2: MNHNY and SVGAGI (reference sequence). Unmatched junction bases numbered 1, after V lost 4 bases and J lost 4 bases. This CDR3 region has 13 residues. The CDR3, as DNA: TGTGCCAGCAGTTCACAGGGGGCCTATGGCTACACCTTC. Encoded protein: CASSSQGAYGYTF.

CDR3: CASSKDTYEQYF. For the CDR3, the DNA is TGCGCCAGCAGCAAGGACACCTACGAGCAGTACTTC. This chain joins TRBV5-1 and TRBJ2-7; maybe TRBD1 (5 bases). Germline V gives CDR1 SGHRS, CDR2 YFSETQ. Trimming took off 4 bases at V and 2 bases at J, with 7 bases between the two ends. The CDR3 covers 12 residues.

This sequence joins TRBV7-3 and TRBJ2-1; no definite D call. CDR1 and CDR2 (germline): SGHTA, FQGTGA. The CDR3 has 13 amino acids. With 2 bases removed from V and 8 bases from J, the gap between germline ends came to 10 bases. The CDR3 DNA follows: TGTGCCAGCAGCTTATCGACTCTGGATGAGCAGTTCTTC. It is translated as CASSLSTLDEQFF.

This clone was picked up one time. V gene TRBV7-9 combines with J gene TRBJ2-3; D gene uncertain. Germline V gene sequence: CDR1 SEHNR, CDR2 FQNEAQ (reference sequence). CDR3 length: 13 amino acids. Trimming left V 0 bases short and J 5 bases short, with 6 bases between. CDR3 in amino acids: CASSLASGDTQYF. CDR3 nucleotide sequence: TGTGCCAGCAGCTTAGCGTCGGGAGATACGCAGTATTTT. The entire variable domain, with the rest obtained from reference TRBV7-9 and TRBJ2-3, is as follows: DTGVSQNPRHKITKRGQNVTFRCDPISEHNRLYWYRQTLGQGPEFLTYFQNEAQLEKSRLLSDRFSAERPKGSFSTLEIQRTEQGDSAMYLCASSLASGDTQYFGPGTRLTVL.

Only one count was recorded for this clone. The J gene is TRBJ2-7, the V gene TRBV7-2; 8 bases map to TRBD2. This CDR3 is built from 14 residues. V shed 7 bases, J shed 6 bases, and the junction held 11 bases outside the gene matches. Germline V gene sequence: CDR1 SGHTA, CDR2 FQGNSA. CDR3 DNA: TGTGCCAGCAATCCAAGCGGGGGCACGGGCGAGCAGTACTTC. Translating it yields CASNPSGGTGEQYF.

This chain uses TRBV30 with TRBJ1-2; a possible D gene is TRBD1 (5 bases). Germline loops: CDR1 GTSNPN, CDR2 SVGIG (reference sequence). The CDR3 is 14 amino acids. V dropped 3 bases and J dropped 2 bases, with 13 bases sitting between them. CDR3 bases: TGTGCCTGGAGGGTGCAGGGCCAAAACTATGGCTACACCTTC. This sequence encodes CAWRVQGQNYGYTF. The full variable domain, with the rest looked up from reference TRBV30 and TRBJ1-2, is SQTIHQWPATLVQPVGSPLSLECTVEGTSNPNLYWYRQAAGRGLQLLFYSVGIGQISSEVPQNLSASRPQDRQFILSSKKLLLSDSGFYLCAWRVQGQNYGYTFGSGTRLTVV.

The CDR3 nucleotides are TGTGCCAGCAGTTTGAGGGGGACACCGACCCCCTACGAGCAGTACTTC. This codes for CASSLRGTPTPYEQYF. The gene calls are TRBV27 and TRBJ2-7; perhaps TRBD1 as D (6 bases). Trimming removed 3 bases at V and 2 bases at J, with 17 bases between. Germline lookup yields CDR1 MNHEY and CDR2 SMNVEV (reference sequence). The length of the CDR3 is 16 residues.

Of note for this clone: Other DNA variants within this sample encode the same CDR3. This chain joins TRBV27 and TRBJ2-7; possible D gene TRBD1, 5 bases. Trimming took 2 bases from V and 2 from J, leaving 7 bases between them. Germline-derived CDR1 and CDR2 are MNHEY and SMNVEV (reference sequence). This CDR3 has 13 amino acids. CDR3 DNA sequence: TGTGCCAGCAGTTTACAGGGTACCTACGAGCAGTACTTC. Its protein is CASSLQGTYEQYF.

This rearrangement joins TRBV19 to TRBJ1-5; D possibly corresponds to TRBD1 (5 bases). V lost 3 bases, J lost 4 bases, and 13 bases lay in between. CDR1 LNHDA and CDR2 SQIVND come from the germline V gene (reference sequence). CDR3 length: 15 amino acids. As DNA, the CDR3 is TGTGCCAGTAGTATGGCCGGGGGAGGTAATCAGCCCCAGCATTTT. Translating it yields CASSMAGGGNQPQHF.

The chain is built from TRBV15 and TRBJ2-1; possibly TRBD2 for D (6 bases). This CDR3 is 15 amino acids long. V gave up 0 bases and J gave up 4 bases, with 10 bases separating them. CDR1 and CDR2 (germline): LNHNV, YYDKDF (reference sequence). CDR3: CATSRDDGTYNEQFF. CDR3 in DNA: TGTGCCACCAGCAGAGATGACGGGACTTACAATGAGCAGTTCTTC.

The genes are TRBV5-1 and TRBJ2-5, with 8 bases identical to TRBD2. V shed 4 bases and J 2 bases; nucleotides not matched to a gene: 7. The CDR3 has 15 residues. Germline V gene data show CDR1 as SGHRS and CDR2 as YFSETQ. The CDR3 DNA sequence: TGCGCCAGCAGCCCGGCGGGAGGCTCTCAAGAGACCCAGTACTTC. Amino acid sequence: CASSPAGGSQETQYF. The full variable domain, rest sourced from reference TRBV5-1 and TRBJ2-5, is KAGVTQTPRYLIKTRGQQVTLSCSPISGHRSVSWYQQTPGQGLQFLFEYFSETQRNKGNFPGRFSGRQFSNSRSEMNVSTLELGDSALYLCASSPAGGSQETQYFGPGTRLLVL.